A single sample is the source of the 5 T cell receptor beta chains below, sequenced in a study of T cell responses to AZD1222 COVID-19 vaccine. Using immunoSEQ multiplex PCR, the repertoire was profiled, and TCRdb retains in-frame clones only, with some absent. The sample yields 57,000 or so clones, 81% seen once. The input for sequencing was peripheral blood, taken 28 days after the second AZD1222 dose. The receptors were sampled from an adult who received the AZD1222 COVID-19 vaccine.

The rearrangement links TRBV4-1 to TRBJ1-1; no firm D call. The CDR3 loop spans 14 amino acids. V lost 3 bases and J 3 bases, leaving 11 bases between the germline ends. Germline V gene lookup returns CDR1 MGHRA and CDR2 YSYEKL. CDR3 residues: CASSQPGWHTEAFF. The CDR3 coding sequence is TGCGCCAGCAGCCAGCCGGGGTGGCACACTGAAGCTTTCTTT.

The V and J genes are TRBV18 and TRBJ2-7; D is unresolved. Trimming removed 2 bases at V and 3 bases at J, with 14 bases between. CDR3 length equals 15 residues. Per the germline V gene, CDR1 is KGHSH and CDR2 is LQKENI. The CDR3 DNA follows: TGTGCCAGCTCACCAAGAGGACGGGCGCGCTACGAGCAGTACTTC. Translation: CASSPRGRARYEQYF.

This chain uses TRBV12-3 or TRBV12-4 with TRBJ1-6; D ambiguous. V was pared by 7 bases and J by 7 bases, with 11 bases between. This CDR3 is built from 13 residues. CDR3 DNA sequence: TGTGCCAGCACTCCGGTTCGAAATTCACCCCTCCACTTT. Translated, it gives CASTPVRNSPLHF.

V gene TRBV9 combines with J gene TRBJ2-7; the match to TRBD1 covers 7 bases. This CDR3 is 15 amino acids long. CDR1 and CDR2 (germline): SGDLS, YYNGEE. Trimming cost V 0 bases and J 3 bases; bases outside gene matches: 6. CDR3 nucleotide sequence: TGTGCCAGCAGCGTAGCCCCACAGGGGTTCTACGAGCAGTACTTC. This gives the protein CASSVAPQGFYEQYF.

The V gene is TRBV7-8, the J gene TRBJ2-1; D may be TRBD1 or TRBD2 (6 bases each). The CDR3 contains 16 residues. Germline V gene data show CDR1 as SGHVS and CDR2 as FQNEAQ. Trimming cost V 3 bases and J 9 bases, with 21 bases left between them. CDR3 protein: CASSLGPSGATIEQFF. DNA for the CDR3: TGTGCCAGCAGCTTGGGGCCCTCGGGGGCCACCATTGAGCAGTTCTTC. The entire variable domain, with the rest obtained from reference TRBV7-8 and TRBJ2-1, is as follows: GAGVSQSPRYKVAKRGQDVALRCDPISGHVSLFWYQQALGQGPEFLTYFQNEAQLDKSGLPSDRFFAERPEGSVSTLKIQRTQQEDSAVYLCASSLGPSGATIEQFFGPGTRLTVL.